This TCR beta chain was documented in a study of Graves' ophthalmopathy and Graves' hyperthyroidism. The authors amplified TCR beta CDR3 regions, and they did so from RNA transcripts for repertoire sequencing. Second-round multiplex PCR followed a first-round RT-PCR using HTBI primers. A single record per CDR3 protein comes from TCRdb applying MiXCR to the multiplex PCR reads. The data hold 900,000 to 1,200,000 distinct CDR3 sequences, with 35% to 45% observed a single time. Per germline, CDR1 SEHNR and CDR2 FQNEAQ (reference sequence). The V end was cut by 1 base, the J end by 5 bases, with 17 bases between. This CDR3 is built from 16 residues. It was on clinical symptoms, serum thyroxine, TRAb, thyroid ultrasound and orbital computed tomography that diagnosis relied.

The source material was peripheral blood or thyroid tissue (not recorded which). The TCR comes from an adult man with Graves' hyperthyroidism. This sequence joins TRBV7-9 and TRBJ2-5, with D perhaps matching TRBD1 (5 bases). The CDR3 loop reads CASSLGLGVSAETQYF. DNA for the CDR3: TGTGCCAGCAGCTTAGGTTTAGGGGTTTCTGCGGAGACCCAGTACTTC. Looking up the rest from reference TRBV7-9 and TRBJ2-5 gives the full variable domain: DTGVSQNPRHKITKRGQNVTFRCDPISEHNRLYWYRQTLGQGPEFLTYFQNEAQLEKSRLLSDRFSAERPKGSFSTLEIQRTEQGDSAMYLCASSLGLGVSAETQYFGPGTRLLVL.